The 22 T cell receptor beta chains reported below all come from one sample, sequenced in a study of blood T cell repertoires in COVID-19. Produced via immunoSEQ multiplex PCR; TCRdb's table is partial and in-frame only. The data hold about 160,000 clones, with just over 85% observed a single time. What was sequenced was peripheral blood. The receptors originated from a man aged 65 to 79 with acute or convalescent COVID-19.

V usage is TRBV19 and J usage is TRBJ2-1, with 11 bases fitting TRBD2. V lost 5 bases, J lost 7 bases, and 7 bases stayed unmatched. The CDR3 consists of 15 residues. Germline-derived CDR1 and CDR2 are LNHDA and SQIVND (reference sequence). The CDR3 sequence: CASSQLAGDRNEQFF. The CDR3 nucleotides read TGTGCCAGTAGTCAACTAGCGGGAGACAGGAATGAGCAGTTCTTC.

In regard to this clone: An end of the junction differs from the germline gene, which may be a read error. The J gene is TRBJ2-1, the V gene TRBV7-6; TRBD2 matches at 7 bases. Germline V gene sequence: CDR1 SGHVS, CDR2 FNYEAQ. The CDR3 runs 15 residues. The chain's CDR3 is CASSLALAARNEQFF. Here the CDR3 DNA reads TGTGCCAGCAGCCTAGCTCTAGCGGCGAGAAATGAGCAGTTCTTC.

The V gene is TRBV6-2 or TRBV6-3, the J gene TRBJ2-5; 8 bases are a match to TRBD2. The CDR3 loop spans 15 amino acids. CDR1 and CDR2 from the germline V gene are MNHEY and SVGEGT. J was trimmed by 5 bases and V by 5 bases; bases with no gene match: 10. For the CDR3, the DNA is TGTGCCAGCAGTCCGACCAGCGGGAGCGGGGAGACCCAGTACTTC. It codes for CASSPTSGSGETQYF.

The genes are TRBV28 and TRBJ1-5; 9 nucleotides line up with TRBD1. CDR1 is MDHEN and CDR2 is SYDVKM in the germline V gene. The V segment lost 10 bases and the J segment 6 bases; nucleotides outside the gene matches: 10. The CDR3 is 14 amino acids. The CDR3 region is CATTSGTGTQPQHF. DNA for the CDR3: TGTGCCACCACCTCCGGGACAGGGACTCAGCCCCAGCATTTT.

The gene calls are TRBV6-4 and TRBJ2-7, with D possibly TRBD1 on 6 matching bases. This CDR3 region has 13 residues. V was cut by 8 bases and J by 2 bases, with 13 bases left in between. Germline lookup yields CDR1 MRHNA and CDR2 SNTAGT. The CDR3 loop reads CASQIQGTYEQYF. The CDR3 region has the DNA TGTGCCAGCCAAATACAGGGAACCTACGAGCAGTACTTC.

The V and J genes are TRBV5-1 and TRBJ2-2, with 7 bases aligning to TRBD1. The CDR3 runs 14 residues. V shed 5 bases and J 6 bases; nucleotides not matched to a gene: 7. Looked up from germline, CDR1 is SGHRS and CDR2 is YFSETQ. DNA of the CDR3: TGCGCCAGCAGTTCTACAGGGGCGGCCGGGGAGCTGTTTTTT. This gives the protein CASSSTGAAGELFF.

V is TRBV29-1 and J is TRBJ1-4; no firm D call. Trimming stripped 5 bases from V and 0 bases from J, with 16 bases between. The CDR3 runs 16 residues. In germline, CDR1 is SQVTM, CDR2 ANQGSEA. The CDR3 protein is CSVYSDSSPTNEKLFF. The CDR3 region has the DNA TGCAGCGTTTACTCCGATTCTTCTCCAACTAATGAAAAACTGTTTTTT.

The chain carries TRBV2 and TRBJ2-3, with D perhaps TRBD2 (7 bases). The CDR3 sequence is 19 residues long. The germline V and J ends were trimmed by 6 bases and 6 bases, with 31 bases remaining between them. Germline CDR1 and CDR2: SNHLY and FYNNEI. The CDR3 region has the DNA TGTGCCAGCAGCCCTGGTAGGGGGGGGTACAAAGTATGGGGTGATACGCAGTATTTT. Residues: CASSPGRGGYKVWGDTQYF.

This chain joins TRBV3-1 (or the pseudogene TRBV3-2) and TRBJ2-7, with 8 bases fitting TRBD1. Germline values: CDR1 LGHDT, CDR2 YNNKEL (reference sequence). The V and J ends lost 0 bases and 5 bases, in that order; junction bases with no gene match: 6. The CDR3 extends over 15 amino acids. CDR3 loop: CASSQDLSGGDEQYF. The CDR3 bases are TGTGCCAGCAGCCAAGATTTGTCAGGGGGCGACGAGCAGTACTTC.

The chain combines TRBV5-1 with TRBJ2-6; D possibly corresponds to TRBD2 (5 bases). CDR3 length: 16 residues. Trimming left V 1 base short and J 0 bases short, with 8 bases between. CDR1 and CDR2 (germline): SGHRS, YFSETQ. CDR3 DNA: TGCGCCAGCAGCTTGCTTGCGGGCTCTGGGGCCAACGTCCTGACTTTC. This sequence encodes CASSLLAGSGANVLTF.

CDR3 sequence (DNA): TGCAGCGTAGGAAGCGGGAGAACAGATACGCAGTATTTT. It codes for CSVGSGRTDTQYF. This chain joins TRBV29-1 and TRBJ2-3, with TRBD2 matching over 8 bases. Germline-derived CDR1 and CDR2 are SQVTM and ANQGSEA. V gave up 6 bases and J gave up 3 bases; unmatched junction bases: 5. This CDR3 contains 13 residues.

The V and J genes are TRBV7-9 and TRBJ1-4, with 7 bases matching TRBD1. Losses at the gene ends were 4 bases for V and 3 bases for J; bases not matched to a gene: 5. Germline assignment: CDR1 SEHNR and CDR2 FQNEAQ (reference sequence). The CDR3 runs to 15 residues. The CDR3 bases are TGTGCCAGCAGCTCTAAGGGGGCTGCTAATGAAAAACTGTTTTTT. This encodes CASSSKGAANEKLFF.

CDR3 residues: CASSPGLAGGRPYEQYF. The CDR3 nucleotides are TGCGCCAGCAGCCCGGGACTAGCGGGCGGCAGGCCCTACGAGCAGTACTTC. The chain joins TRBV5-1 to TRBJ2-7; 12 nucleotides agree with TRBD2. V lost 4 bases to trimming and J lost 2 bases; unmatched junction nucleotides: 10. This CDR3 has 17 residues. CDR1 is SGHRS and CDR2 is YFSETQ in the germline V gene.

CDR3 residues: CAISLSSGRGGTDTQYF. The CDR3 coding sequence is TGTGCCATCAGCCTCTCTAGCGGGAGAGGGGGCACAGATACGCAGTATTTT. The chain is built from TRBV10-3 and TRBJ2-3, with 10 nucleotides matching TRBD2. J gave up 1 base and V 6 bases, and 10 bases lay outside the gene matches. CDR3 size: 17 residues. The V gene's germline CDR1 is ENHRY and CDR2 SYGVKD.

The chain recombines TRBV16 with TRBJ1-2; a weak D match, TRBD1 (6 bases). Trimming stripped 4 bases from V and 4 bases from J, with 16 bases between. Germline V CDR1 and CDR2: KGHSY, FQNENV. The CDR3 consists of 15 residues. In DNA form, the CDR3 reads TGTGCCAGCAGCCCTCGGGGACAACAAATCTATGGCTACACCTTC. This gives the protein CASSPRGQQIYGYTF.

This rearrangement joins TRBV19 to TRBJ2-3; tentative D call: TRBD1 (5 bases). The CDR3 has 14 amino acids. Trimming left V 1 base short and J 3 bases short, with 8 bases between. Germline CDR1 LNHDA, CDR2 SQIVND (reference sequence). The chain's CDR3 is CASSIVKGTDTQYF. CDR3 DNA: TGTGCCAGTAGTATAGTCAAGGGGACAGATACGCAGTATTTT.

This rearrangement joins TRBV27 to TRBJ2-2; D is perhaps TRBD1 (6 bases). The CDR3 is made up of 17 amino acids. From germline, CDR1 is MNHEY and CDR2 SMNVEV (reference sequence). Trimming cost V 0 bases and J 3 bases, with 14 bases left between them. The CDR3 here is CASSLSKGVEYTGELFF. The CDR3 nucleotides are TGTGCCAGCAGTTTATCTAAGGGGGTAGAATACACCGGGGAGCTGTTTTTT.

This clone occurred once. This chain joins TRBV18 and TRBJ2-1, with TRBD2 identical over 11 bases. The CDR3 is 15 residues long. J was trimmed by 7 bases and V by 3 bases; bases with no gene match: 5. Germline V CDR1 and CDR2: KGHSH, LQKENI. In DNA form, the CDR3 reads TGTGCCAGCTCACCCGTAGCGGGAGGGCAGAATGAGCAGTTCTTC. Its translation: CASSPVAGGQNEQFF.

This rearrangement joins TRBV29-1 to TRBJ2-7; 7 bases fit TRBD1. With V trimmed by 1 base and J by 4 bases, 1 base remained unmatched. The germline V gene encodes CDR1 SQVTM and CDR2 ANQGSEA. This CDR3 spans 12 amino acids. In nucleotides, the CDR3 is TGCAGCGTTGAAGGGGACAGTTACGAGCAGTACTTC. Protein product: CSVEGDSYEQYF.

This chain connects TRBV11-2 to TRBJ2-7, with no clear D. The CDR3 totals 11 residues. The germline V gene has CDR1 SGHAT and CDR2 FQNNGV. Deletions cut 5 bases from V and 1 base from J, with 3 bases between. The CDR3 reads CASSRSYEQYF. The CDR3 DNA follows: TGTGCCAGCAGCCGGTCCTACGAGCAGTACTTC.

The chain recombines TRBV6-5 with TRBJ2-5; no firm D call. The CDR3 has 10 amino acids. Germline CDR1 MNHEY, CDR2 SVGAGI. Deletions cut 7 bases from V and 5 bases from J, with 5 bases between. The CDR3 coding sequence is TGTGCCAGCACCGGGGAGACCCAGTACTTC. Translated, it gives CASTGETQYF.

The chain uses TRBV4-1 and TRBJ2-1; 16 bases are a match to TRBD2. Germline loops: CDR1 MGHRA, CDR2 YSYEKL. V dropped 4 bases and J dropped 0; count of bases not matched to a gene: 3. This CDR3 has 18 amino acids. The CDR3 DNA reads as TGCGCCAGCAGCCTGGGACTAGCGGGAGGGAGCTCCTACAATGAGCAGTTCTTC. It codes for CASSLGLAGGSSYNEQFF.